The 25 T cell receptor beta chains listed next were all sequenced from one sample in a study of cytomegalovirus exposure and HLA in healthy donors. The PCR had 60 Vbeta and 13 Jbeta primers. The table came from immunoSEQ multiplex PCR; TCRdb's copy has only in-frame clones and leaves some out. The table has roughly 120,000 clones, about 75% seen once. The sample comprised PBMCs. The receptor set was obtained from a man in his sixties in good health and CMV-seropositive.

This clone was recorded a few times. V usage is TRBV5-1 and J usage is TRBJ2-7; D not resolved. CDR3 length: 16 residues. Germline V gene sequence: CDR1 SGHRS, CDR2 YFSETQ. V was clipped by 4 bases and J by 0 bases, with 17 bases between them. This CDR3 reads CASSPIAAISSYEQYF. In nucleotides, the CDR3 is TGCGCCAGCAGCCCGATCGCAGCGATAAGCTCCTACGAGCAGTACTTC.

V and J are TRBV10-3 and TRBJ2-5, with 11 bases identical to TRBD2. Germline V gives CDR1 ENHRY, CDR2 SYGVKD. Trimming took 7 bases from V and 5 from J; bases not matched to a gene: 6. This CDR3 comprises 14 residues. Here the CDR3 reads CAIKVAGGSETQYF. CDR3 DNA: TGTGCCATCAAAGTAGCGGGAGGGTCCGAGACCCAGTACTTC.

The gene calls are TRBV30 and TRBJ2-1; 9 bases line up with TRBD1. V shed 8 bases and J 1 base; nucleotides not matched to a gene: 6. The CDR3 length is 14 residues. The germline gives CDR1 GTSNPN, CDR2 SVGIG (reference sequence). The CDR3 nucleotides read TGTGCCGCCTCGGGACAGGGTTCCTACAATGAGCAGTTCTTC. Protein: CAASGQGSYNEQFF.

The rearrangement joins TRBV5-1 to TRBJ2-1, with 7 positions matching TRBD2. CDR1 is SGHRS, CDR2 YFSETQ, per germline. There are 17 residues in the CDR3. V trimming: 2 bases; J trimming: 9 bases; junction bases outside the gene matches: 17. CDR3 region: CASSFLSVGEGGGEQFF. CDR3 coding DNA: TGCGCCAGCAGCTTCCTGTCAGTAGGGGAGGGTGGGGGTGAGCAGTTCTTC.

The chain is built from TRBV7-8 and TRBJ2-5; 9 nucleotides match TRBD1. The CDR3 is made up of 15 amino acids. The germline V gene encodes CDR1 SGHVS and CDR2 FQNEAQ. V lost 8 bases to trimming and J lost 1 base; unmatched junction nucleotides: 8. The CDR3 DNA is TGTGCCAGCGTACCCGGGACAGGGACCCAAGAGACCCAGTACTTC. Its translation: CASVPGTGTQETQYF.

This clone was detected a few times. This sequence joins TRBV4-1 and TRBJ2-7; 11 bases line up with TRBD2. Germline values: CDR1 MGHRA, CDR2 YSYEKL. V trimming: 4 bases; J trimming: 0 bases; junction bases outside the gene matches: 2. CDR3 length equals 15 residues. CDR3 sequence reads: CASSPTSGISYEQYF. The CDR3 DNA sequence: TGCGCCAGCAGCCCGACTAGCGGGATCTCCTACGAGCAGTACTTC.

This clone appeared a few times. The gene calls are TRBV5-1 and TRBJ1-1, with 8 nucleotides matching TRBD1. The trim removed 4 bases at V and 0 bases at J, leaving 8 bases unmatched. The V gene's germline CDR1 is SGHRS and CDR2 YFSETQ. CDR3 length: 16 residues. CDR3 in amino acids: CASSPDRVLMNTEAFF. The DNA for the CDR3 is TGCGCCAGCAGCCCGGACAGGGTGTTAATGAACACTGAAGCTTTCTTT.

This chain links TRBV28 with TRBJ1-5, with D unclear. Germline V lookup: CDR1 MDHEN, CDR2 SYDVKM. The CDR3 sequence is 16 residues long. V dropped 6 bases and J dropped 2 bases, with 17 bases sitting between them. Here the CDR3 reads CASSAARGLGNQPQHF. As DNA, the CDR3 is TGTGCCAGCAGCGCCGCGAGAGGGTTGGGCAATCAGCCCCAGCATTTT.

The V gene is TRBV5-1, the J gene TRBJ2-3; the match to TRBD2 covers 11 bases. This CDR3 has 19 residues. Per the germline V gene, CDR1 is SGHRS and CDR2 is YFSETQ. The J segment lost 0 bases and the V segment lost 3 bases, leaving 12 bases of the junction unmatched. CDR3 residues: CASSYQASGGSRSTDTQYF. The CDR3 bases are TGCGCCAGCAGCTACCAGGCTAGCGGGGGGTCTCGAAGCACAGATACGCAGTATTTT. The full variable domain, its missing parts supplied by reference TRBV5-1 and TRBJ2-3, is KAGVTQTPRYLIKTRGQQVTLSCSPISGHRSVSWYQQTPGQGLQFLFEYFSETQRNKGNFPGRFSGRQFSNSRSEMNVSTLELGDSALYLCASSYQASGGSRSTDTQYFGPGTRLTVL.

The chain employs TRBV2 and TRBJ2-3; 13 nucleotides agree with TRBD2. The CDR3 is 18 amino acids. CDR1 and CDR2 (germline): SNHLY, FYNNEI. Trimming at V came to 7 bases and at J to 0 bases, leaving 10 bases not matched to a gene. CDR3 in DNA: TGTGCCAGCAATTCACCGGGACTAGCGGGGCCTAGCACAGATACGCAGTATTTT. Translation gives CASNSPGLAGPSTDTQYF.

This clone was observed a few times. The chain joins TRBV11-2 to TRBJ2-5, with 7 bases that match TRBD2. This CDR3 region has 14 residues. CDR1 is SGHAT and CDR2 is FQNNGV in the germline V gene. V was clipped by 5 bases and J by 5 bases; unmatched bases: 8. CDR3 coding DNA: TGTGCCAGCAGCCTCGGGGGAGGGATGGAGACCCAGTACTTC. Its translation is CASSLGGGMETQYF.

This clone appeared once. The CDR3 DNA is TGTGCCAGCAGTTACGGGGCTGGGACTGAAGCTTTCTTT. Translated, it gives CASSYGAGTEAFF. The chain employs TRBV6-5 and TRBJ1-1; a possible D gene is TRBD1 (5 bases). The CDR3 spans 13 residues. Germline V gives CDR1 MNHEY, CDR2 SVGAGI. The V end was cut by 2 bases, the J end by 5 bases, with 9 bases between.

This CDR3 reads CASSEVPQVFRNNEQFF. CDR3 in DNA: TGTGCCAGCAGTGAAGTGCCCCAGGTGTTCAGGAACAATGAGCAGTTCTTC. The chain recombines TRBV6-1 with TRBJ2-1; D remains ambiguous. CDR1 MNHNS and CDR2 SASEGT come from the germline V gene. CDR3 length: 17 amino acids. Deletions cut 1 base from V and 5 bases from J, with 18 bases between.

To note about this clone: One end of the junction does not line up with germline, which may come from a read error. V gene TRBV7-9 combines with J gene TRBJ1-5; D possibly corresponds to TRBD1 (5 bases). There are 13 residues in the CDR3. Looked up from germline, CDR1 is SEHNR and CDR2 is FQNEAQ (reference sequence). DNA of the CDR3: TGTTCCAGCAGCTTAGTAGACAGCCGGACCCAGCATTTT. Translating it yields CSSSLVDSRTQHF.

V and J are TRBV6-6 and TRBJ2-3; D is uncertain. The V end was cut by 0 bases, the J end by 6 bases, with 13 bases between. The germline CDR1 and CDR2 sequences are MNHNY and SVGAGI (reference sequence). The CDR3 is made up of 15 amino acids. The CDR3 here is CASSYSVSFLDTQYF. The CDR3 bases are TGTGCCAGCAGTTACTCCGTGTCGTTCTTGGATACGCAGTATTTT.

DNA for the CDR3: TGTGCCAGCAGTGAATGGGGGGACAGGGTTTATGGAACTGAAGCTTTCTTT. Translated: CASSEWGDRVYGTEAFF. This sequence joins TRBV25-1 and TRBJ1-1, with TRBD1 identical over 9 bases. This CDR3 comprises 17 residues. CDR1 MGHDK and CDR2 SYGVNS come from the germline V gene. The V gene end was trimmed by 1 base and the J gene end by 5 bases; junction bases not matched to a gene: 11.

The V call is TRBV5-1, the J call TRBJ2-2; 8 bases are a match to TRBD2. CDR1 SGHRS and CDR2 YFSETQ come from the germline V gene. CDR3 length: 15 amino acids. V shed 4 bases and J 1 base; nucleotides not matched to a gene: 3. CDR3 protein: CASSPGGGNTGELFF. CDR3 in DNA: TGCGCCAGCAGCCCGGGAGGGGGGAACACCGGGGAGCTGTTTTTT.

The DNA of the CDR3 is TGTGCCAGTAGTACCCGGGTAGGGGCGACCTACGAGCAGTACTTC. Translation gives CASSTRVGATYEQYF. The chain couples TRBV19 to TRBJ2-7, with D possibly TRBD1 on 5 matching bases. The CDR3 length is 15 residues. Per germline, CDR1 LNHDA and CDR2 SQIVND (reference sequence). V was trimmed by 4 bases and J by 2 bases, leaving 15 bases between them.

The V call is TRBV5-1, the J call TRBJ2-2, with D possibly TRBD2 on 7 matching bases. This CDR3 is 15 amino acids long. In germline, CDR1 is SGHRS, CDR2 YFSETQ. Deletions cut 6 bases from V and 7 bases from J, with 19 bases between. The CDR3 protein is CASTLMGGRGGELFF. DNA for the CDR3: TGCGCCAGCACCCTGATGGGGGGGCGAGGCGGGGAGCTGTTTTTT.

The V and J genes are TRBV5-1 and TRBJ1-3; 8 positions agree with TRBD1. Germline CDR1 reads SGHRS; CDR2 reads YFSETQ. This CDR3 is built from 15 residues. The ends lost 4 bases at V and 2 bases at J; junction bases unmatched: 5. For the CDR3, the DNA is TGCGCCAGCAGCCCAGGGACAGGTCCTGGAAACACCATATATTTT. This codes for CASSPGTGPGNTIYF. The full variable domain, completed using reference TRBV5-1 and TRBJ1-3, is KAGVTQTPRYLIKTRGQQVTLSCSPISGHRSVSWYQQTPGQGLQFLFEYFSETQRNKGNFPGRFSGRQFSNSRSEMNVSTLELGDSALYLCASSPGTGPGNTIYFGEGSWLTVV.

This clone turned up a few times. The genes are TRBV7-3 and TRBJ2-2, with 7 bases matching TRBD1. The ends lost 6 bases at V and 1 base at J; junction bases unmatched: 8. The germline V gene has CDR1 SGHTA and CDR2 FQGTGA. This CDR3 is 16 amino acids long. The CDR3 DNA sequence: TGTGCCAGCAGTGTTAGGGGGCGCGGGAACACCGGGGAGCTGTTTTTT. Translated, it gives CASSVRGRGNTGELFF.

This clone has a handful of counts. The chain has TRBV4-2 and TRBJ1-1; D ambiguous. The CDR3 has 12 amino acids. The V end was cut by 6 bases, the J end by 1 base, with 6 bases between. The V gene's germline CDR1 is LGHNA and CDR2 YNFKEQ. The CDR3 coding sequence is TGTGCCAGCAGACAGCAGAACACTGAAGCTTTCTTT. It specifies CASRQQNTEAFF.

The chain links TRBV25-1 to TRBJ1-3; 8 bases match TRBD1. CDR1 MGHDK and CDR2 SYGVNS come from the germline V gene. Germline trimming cut 3 bases from V and 4 bases from J; bases unmatched to any gene: 5. The CDR3 spans 15 residues. The CDR3 DNA sequence: TGTGCCAGCAGTGATCGAACAGGGGGAGGAAACACCATATATTTT. Its translation: CASSDRTGGGNTIYF.

V gene TRBV18 combines with J gene TRBJ2-7; D possibly corresponds to TRBD2 (6 bases). CDR3 length equals 15 residues. V was cut by 0 bases and J by 0 bases, with 9 bases left in between. The germline V gene has CDR1 KGHSH and CDR2 LQKENI. The CDR3 nucleotides are TGTGCCAGCTCACCACCGGAGCGGGCCTCCTACGAGCAGTACTTC. This sequence encodes CASSPPERASYEQYF.

V is TRBV6-8 and J is TRBJ2-3; 9 bases align to TRBD2. This CDR3 is built from 17 residues. V shed 6 bases and J 2 bases; nucleotides not matched to a gene: 12. Looked up from germline, CDR1 is MNHGY and CDR2 is SAAAGT. The CDR3 nucleotides read TGTGCCAGCAGCCGACCGGACCTAGCGGGAAACACAGATACGCAGTATTTT. It specifies CASSRPDLAGNTDTQYF.